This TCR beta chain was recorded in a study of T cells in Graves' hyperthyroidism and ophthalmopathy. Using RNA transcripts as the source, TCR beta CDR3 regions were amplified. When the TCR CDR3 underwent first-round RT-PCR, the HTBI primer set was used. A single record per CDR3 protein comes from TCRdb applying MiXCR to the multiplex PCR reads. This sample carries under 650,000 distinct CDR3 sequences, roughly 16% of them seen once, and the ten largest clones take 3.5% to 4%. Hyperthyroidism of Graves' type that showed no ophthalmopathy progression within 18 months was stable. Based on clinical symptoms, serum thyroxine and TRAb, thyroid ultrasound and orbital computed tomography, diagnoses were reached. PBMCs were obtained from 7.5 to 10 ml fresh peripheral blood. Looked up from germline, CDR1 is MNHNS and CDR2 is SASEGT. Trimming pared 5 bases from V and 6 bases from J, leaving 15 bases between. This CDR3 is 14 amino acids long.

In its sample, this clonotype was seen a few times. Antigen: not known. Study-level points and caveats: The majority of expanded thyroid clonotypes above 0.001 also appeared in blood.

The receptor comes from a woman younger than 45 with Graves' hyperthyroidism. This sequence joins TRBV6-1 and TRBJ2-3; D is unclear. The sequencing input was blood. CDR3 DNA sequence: TGTGCCAGCAGTTTGAGGCGAGCCTATGATACGCAGTATTTT. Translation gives CASSLRRAYDTQYF.